Sequencing of this T cell receptor beta chain was carried out in a study of T cells in Graves' hyperthyroidism and ophthalmopathy. Study results and limitations: Most clonotypes expanded in thyroid above 0.001 were likewise present in blood.

Per germline, CDR1 SGHRS and CDR2 YFSETQ. The length of the CDR3 is 14 residues. In the case of this clonotype: Its antigen is undetermined. This may come from a read error, since a much larger clone is one base off.

Researchers amplified the TCR beta CDR3 regions from RNA transcripts. The HTBI primer set was used in a first-round RT-PCR of the TCR CDR3. TCRdb ran MiXCR on the multiplex PCR reads and lists one entry per CDR3 protein. The sample consists of about 52,000 distinct CDR3 sequences, roughly half of them appearing once. The chain employs TRBV5-1 and TRBJ2-2; TRBD1 agrees at 8 bases. This TCR came from a woman between 45 and 60 years old with Graves' ophthalmopathy. The sample consisted of blood. The CDR3, as DNA: TGCGCCAGCAGCTCGGGACAGGACACCGGGGAGCCGTTTTTT. As protein: CASSSGQDTGEPFF.